What follows are 24 T cell receptor beta chains derived from one specimen sequenced in a study of T cell responses to AZD1222 COVID-19 vaccine. Some clones are missing from TCRdb's copy, which holds only in-frame ones; the method was immunoSEQ multiplex PCR. This table holds approximately 73,000 clones, over 80% found once. The input for sequencing was peripheral blood, taken on day 0 of AZD1222 vaccination. The origin of the receptors is an adult in good health.

The chain recombines TRBV5-5 with TRBJ2-1; 8 bases map to TRBD2. Germline V CDR1 and CDR2: SGHKS, YYEKEE (reference sequence). The length of the CDR3 is 18 residues. V was pared by 0 bases and J by 4 bases, with 12 bases of the junction left unmatched. The CDR3 region is CASSLAPGGQRGYNEQFF. The CDR3 coding sequence is TGTGCCAGCAGCTTGGCCCCGGGGGGCCAGCGGGGGTACAATGAGCAGTTCTTC.

The CDR3 DNA reads TGCGCCAGCAGTGGGGCAGAGCAGCGCGAGCAGTACTTC. Translated: CASSGAEQREQYF. The chain carries TRBV10-2 and TRBJ2-7; D remains unclear. Germline CDR1 WSHSY, CDR2 SAAADI. V gave up 4 bases and J gave up 6 bases, with 13 bases separating them. The CDR3 is 13 amino acids.

This chain links TRBV20-1 with TRBJ1-5; 8 positions agree with TRBD1. Trimming removed 3 bases from V and 7 bases from J; junction bases left unmatched: 8. From germline, CDR1 is DFQATT and CDR2 SNEGSKA (reference sequence). This CDR3 is 14 amino acids long. CDR3 amino acids: CSASLPGQGQPQHF. The CDR3 DNA follows: TGCAGTGCTAGTCTTCCCGGACAGGGCCAGCCCCAGCATTTT.

This clone was counted a few times. This chain links TRBV30 with TRBJ2-1; 14 bases agree with TRBD2. CDR1 is GTSNPN and CDR2 is SVGIG in the germline V gene (reference sequence). The V and J ends lost 1 base and 7 bases, in that order; junction bases with no gene match: 6. The CDR3 totals 16 residues. The chain's CDR3 is CAWSEGTSGGGNEQFF. In DNA, the CDR3 is TGTGCCTGGAGTGAAGGGACTAGCGGGGGAGGGAATGAGCAGTTCTTC.

The chain carries TRBV28 and TRBJ2-7, with D maybe TRBD2 (5 bases). Germline V lookup: CDR1 MDHEN, CDR2 SYDVKM. The length of the CDR3 is 15 residues. V gave up 4 bases and J gave up 5 bases, with 18 bases separating them. The CDR3 region is CASSYRGFQENEQYF. DNA for the CDR3: TGTGCCAGCAGTTATCGGGGTTTCCAGGAGAACGAGCAGTACTTC.

The chain uses TRBV29-1 and TRBJ2-5; D gene uncertain. The CDR3 is 12 residues long. Germline lookup yields CDR1 SQVTM and CDR2 ANQGSEA. Trimming shortened V by 1 base and J by 5 bases, and 8 bases separated the two germline ends. The CDR3 DNA reads as TGCAGCGTTGAAGGGCCGGGCGAGACCCAGTACTTC. This sequence encodes CSVEGPGETQYF.

The genes are TRBV19 and TRBJ1-1; D possibly corresponds to TRBD1 (5 bases). This CDR3 spans 16 amino acids. CDR1 is LNHDA, CDR2 SQIVND, per germline (reference sequence). V was trimmed by 6 bases and J by 3 bases, leaving 20 bases between them. This CDR3 is CASRSGGRLRDTEAFF. The CDR3 DNA reads as TGTGCCAGTAGGAGTGGGGGGAGGCTACGGGACACTGAAGCTTTCTTT.

V usage is TRBV27 and J usage is TRBJ2-2, with a tentative D call TRBD2 (6 bases). Germline CDR1 reads MNHEY; CDR2 reads SMNVEV (reference sequence). The V end was cut by 2 bases, the J end by 4 bases, with 14 bases between. The CDR3 spans 16 residues. CDR3 bases: TGTGCCAGCAGTTTAGTTGGGACTCTGATCACCGGGGAGCTGTTTTTT. Its protein product is CASSLVGTLITGELFF.

V gene TRBV4-1 combines with J gene TRBJ1-5, with TRBD1 matching 7 bases. The CDR3 is 18 residues long. Germline V CDR1 and CDR2: MGHRA, YSYEKL. J gave up 3 bases and V 0 bases, and 11 bases lay outside the gene matches. CDR3 DNA: TGCGCCAGCAGCCAAGAAGCGTTGACAGGGATCAACAATCAGCCCCAGCATTTT. It is translated as CASSQEALTGINNQPQHF.

J is TRBJ1-2 and V is TRBV28; D call uncertain. Trimming pared 4 bases from V and 7 bases from J, leaving 19 bases between. Germline-derived CDR1 and CDR2 are MDHEN and SYDVKM. The CDR3 extends over 15 amino acids. The CDR3 is CASSSQPRRDGGYTF. In DNA, the CDR3 is TGTGCCAGCAGTTCCCAGCCCCGACGGGATGGTGGCTACACCTTC.

This clone showed up just a few times. The gene calls are TRBV5-4 and TRBJ2-3; tentative D call: TRBD2 (5 bases). The CDR3 is 15 residues long. Germline assignment: CDR1 SGHNT and CDR2 YYREEE (reference sequence). The V and J ends lost 2 bases and 0 bases respectively, with 10 bases between them. The DNA of the CDR3 is TGTGCCAGCAGCTTAGGGAGATCTAGCACAGATACGCAGTATTTT. Translated: CASSLGRSSTDTQYF. Full variable domain (rest looked up from reference TRBV5-4 and TRBJ2-3): ETGVTQSPTHLIKTRGQQVTLRCSSQSGHNTVSWYQQALGQGPQFIFQYYREEENGRGNFPPRFSGLQFPNYSSELNVNALELDDSALYLCASSLGRSSTDTQYFGPGTRLTVL.

The chain employs TRBV30 and TRBJ1-1, with D unclear. With 0 bases removed from V and 7 bases from J, the gap between germline ends came to 6 bases. Germline V CDR1 and CDR2: GTSNPN, SVGIG (reference sequence). CDR3 length equals 11 residues. In DNA form, the CDR3 reads TGTGCCTGGAGTGTACAAAGTGAAGCTTTCTTT. It yields the protein CAWSVQSEAFF.

The genes are TRBV7-6 and TRBJ1-5, with 10 positions matching TRBD1. The CDR3 loop spans 20 amino acids. The junction had 17 bases not matched to a gene; V was cut back by 4 bases and J by 2 bases. Germline CDR1 is SGHVS and CDR2 is FNYEAQ. The CDR3 region is CASSSQRGTTGGSGNQPQHF. DNA of the CDR3: TGTGCCAGCAGCTCGCAACGGGGGACGACAGGGGGCTCGGGCAATCAGCCCCAGCATTTT.

The chain carries TRBV19 and TRBJ1-2; TRBD1 aligns across 7 bases. Trimming removed 4 bases from V and 7 bases from J; junction bases left unmatched: 9. This CDR3 is built from 14 residues. Per germline, CDR1 LNHDA and CDR2 SQIVND (reference sequence). The CDR3 DNA is TGTGCCAGTAGTAATTCCGACAGGGCCTCTGGCTACACCTTC. Translation gives CASSNSDRASGYTF. The full variable domain, with the rest looked up from reference TRBV19 and TRBJ1-2, is DGGITQSPKYLFRKEGQNVTLSCEQNLNHDAMYWYRQDPGQGLRLIYYSQIVNDFQKGDIAEGYSVSREKKESFPLTVTSAQKNPTAFYLCASSNSDRASGYTFGSGTRLTVV.

The rearrangement links TRBV12-3 or TRBV12-4 to TRBJ2-4; D unresolved. The CDR3 has 11 amino acids. Trimming cost V 5 bases and J 9 bases, with 8 bases left between them. The CDR3 region is CASSRGSIQYF. For the CDR3, the DNA is TGTGCCAGCAGTCGCGGATCCATTCAGTACTTC.

V gene TRBV9 combines with J gene TRBJ1-4, with no clear D. Germline-derived CDR1 and CDR2 are SGDLS and YYNGEE. The V end was cut by 4 bases, the J end by 12 bases, with 19 bases between. CDR3 length equals 14 residues. CDR3 bases: TGTGCCAGCAGCTCTCGGACGGACCTTGGGGAACTGTTTTTT. Encoded protein: CASSSRTDLGELFF.

This sequence joins TRBV30 and TRBJ2-3, with 8 nucleotides matching TRBD2. This CDR3 comprises 12 residues. V trimming: 5 bases; J trimming: 5 bases; junction bases outside the gene matches: 3. The germline V gene has CDR1 GTSNPN and CDR2 SVGIG (reference sequence). The CDR3 bases are TGTGCCTGGGGACTAGCAGGAGATACGCAGTATTTT. It specifies CAWGLAGDTQYF.

This clone has only one observation. V and J are TRBV14 and TRBJ1-1; D may be TRBD1 (5 bases). This CDR3 region has 16 residues. Germline V gene lookup returns CDR1 SGHDN and CDR2 FVKESK. The ends were cut back, 4 bases at V and 0 bases at J, with 15 bases in the middle. In DNA form, the CDR3 reads TGTGCCAGCAGCCCCCTTTGGGGCCCTTTGAACACTGAAGCTTTCTTT. Its protein is CASSPLWGPLNTEAFF.

This chain connects TRBV9 to TRBJ2-3; D is ambiguous. The CDR3 is 14 amino acids. From germline, CDR1 is SGDLS and CDR2 YYNGEE. V was clipped by 3 bases and J by 3 bases, with 11 bases between them. CDR3 region: CASSAIGWTDTQYF. CDR3 bases: TGTGCCAGCAGCGCTATCGGTTGGACAGATACGCAGTATTTT.

The chain is built from TRBV10-2 and TRBJ1-4; 9 bases agree with TRBD1. This CDR3 contains 17 residues. V shed 5 bases, J shed 5 bases, and the junction held 12 bases outside the gene matches. CDR1 is WSHSY, CDR2 SAAADI, per germline. CDR3 loop: CASSLRRDRAPNEKLFF. The CDR3, as DNA: TGCGCCAGCAGTTTACGCCGGGACAGGGCGCCAAATGAAAAACTGTTTTTT.

The J gene is TRBJ1-2, the V gene TRBV28; D is unresolved. Between the trimmed V and J ends, which lost 6 bases and 3 bases, there was a span of 8 bases. Per the germline V gene, CDR1 is MDHEN and CDR2 is SYDVKM. CDR3 length equals 12 residues. The CDR3, as DNA: TGTGCCAGCAGGAGCCTTTACTATGGCTACACCTTC. This codes for CASRSLYYGYTF.

The genes are TRBV9 and TRBJ2-2; perhaps TRBD2 as D (6 bases). Germline V gene data show CDR1 as SGDLS and CDR2 as YYNGEE. CDR3 size: 13 residues. Trimming shortened V by 7 bases and J by 5 bases, and 12 bases separated the two germline ends. The CDR3 coding sequence is TGTGCCAGCTCCAGGAGGGGAACCGGGGAGCTGTTTTTT. Its protein product is CASSRRGTGELFF.

The chain carries TRBV30 and TRBJ1-2; D remains ambiguous. This CDR3 spans 15 amino acids. Germline V gene sequence: CDR1 GTSNPN, CDR2 SVGIG (reference sequence). V was shortened by 2 bases and J by 5 bases, with 18 bases between the two germline ends. CDR3 DNA sequence: TGTGCCTGGAGTAGTACGACATCCGCCTGGTATGGCTACACCTTC. This encodes CAWSSTTSAWYGYTF.

The chain uses TRBV5-4 and TRBJ2-1; D possibly matches TRBD1 or TRBD2 (5 bases each). The V end was cut by 4 bases, the J end by 5 bases, with 16 bases between. The CDR3 is 15 amino acids. Germline lookup yields CDR1 SGHNT and CDR2 YYREEE (reference sequence). CDR3 region: CASSPPGTSNNEQFF. CDR3 coding DNA: TGTGCCAGCAGCCCCCCCGGGACGTCAAACAATGAGCAGTTCTTC. Full variable domain (rest looked up from reference TRBV5-4 and TRBJ2-1): ETGVTQSPTHLIKTRGQQVTLRCSSQSGHNTVSWYQQALGQGPQFIFQYYREEENGRGNFPPRFSGLQFPNYSSELNVNALELDDSALYLCASSPPGTSNNEQFFGPGTRLTVL.